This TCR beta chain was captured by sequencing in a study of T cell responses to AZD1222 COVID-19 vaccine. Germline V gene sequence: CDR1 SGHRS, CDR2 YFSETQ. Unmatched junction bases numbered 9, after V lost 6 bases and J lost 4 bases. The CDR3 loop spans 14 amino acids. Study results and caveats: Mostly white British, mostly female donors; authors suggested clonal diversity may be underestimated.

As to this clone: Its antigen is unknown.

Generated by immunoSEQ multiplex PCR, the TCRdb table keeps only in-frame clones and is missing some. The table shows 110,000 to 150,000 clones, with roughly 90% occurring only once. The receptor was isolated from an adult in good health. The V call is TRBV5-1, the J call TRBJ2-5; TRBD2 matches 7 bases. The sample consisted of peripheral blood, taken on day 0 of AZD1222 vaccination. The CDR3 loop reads CASKLGVAGETQYF. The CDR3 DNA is TGCGCCAGCAAGCTTGGAGTAGCGGGAGAGACCCAGTACTTC.